Listed here are 24 T cell receptor beta chains from one sample, sequenced in a study of molecular identifiers for immune sequencing clone quantification. TCRdb processed the PCR reads anew with MiXCR; each CDR3 protein has one entry. The sample includes a few hundred thousand distinct CDR3 sequences, roughly a quarter seen only once; the top ten take around 0.76%. The sample consisted of naive CD8+ T cells from blood, with Jurkat cell RNA spiked in. Stated subset: FACS-sorted CD8+CD4-CCR7+CD45RA+ naive T cells. The receptors were gathered from a human donor in good health. Some libraries in this study had Jurkat cell RNA spiked in.

Many counts were recorded for this clonotype. This chain uses TRBV29-1 with TRBJ2-3; the D is unclear. V lost 5 bases and J lost 3, with 6 bases in between. The CDR3 totals 11 residues. Germline assignment: CDR1 SQVTM and CDR2 ANQGSEA. The CDR3 DNA sequence: TGCAGCGTTCCGGCTACAGATACGCAGTATTTT. Translating it yields CSVPATDTQYF.

About this clonotype itself: A much larger clone differs by one base, so this may be a read error. This chain joins TRBV2 and TRBJ2-7; no clear D gene. Germline V gene data show CDR1 as SNHLY and CDR2 as FYNNEI. The length of the CDR3 is 13 residues. CDR3 nucleotide sequence: TGTGCCAGCAGTGCTGGGTCCCAATACGAGCAGCACTTC. It yields the protein CASSAGSQYEQHF.

V usage is TRBV12-3 or TRBV12-4 and J usage is TRBJ2-3, with TRBD2 matching 14 bases. The V and J ends lost 7 bases and 2 bases, in that order; junction bases with no gene match: 14. The CDR3 consists of 19 residues. The CDR3 protein is CASNLGLAGASAHTDTQYF. The CDR3 DNA reads TGTGCCAGCAACTTGGGACTAGCGGGGGCCTCCGCCCACACAGATACGCAGTATTTT.

This clonotype has a count of ten or more. The rearrangement joins TRBV6-5 to TRBJ2-1, with 16 bases fitting TRBD2. Germline V gives CDR1 MNHEY, CDR2 SVGAGI. V dropped 7 bases and J dropped 8; count of bases not matched to a gene: 8. The CDR3 contains 16 residues. The CDR3 nucleotides read TGTGCCAGCAAGGGACTAGCGGGAGGGCCAACGCATGAGCAGTTCTTC. This gives the protein CASKGLAGGPTHEQFF.

Concerning this clonotype: The junction departs from the called germline gene at one end, perhaps through a read error. The chain is built from TRBV6-5 and TRBJ2-2; 9 bases line up with TRBD1. Germline assignment: CDR1 MNHEY and CDR2 SVGAGI. This CDR3 is 13 amino acids long. The CDR3 DNA reads as TGTGCCAGCACAAGGACAGGGGCCGGGGAGCCGTTTTTT. Protein product: CASTRTGAGEPFF.

There are many counts of this clonotype. The V call is TRBV15, the J call TRBJ2-3; TRBD2 is a possible D gene (6 bases). V shed 0 bases and J shed 0 bases, with 10 bases lying between them. Germline CDR1 LNHNV, CDR2 YYDKDF (reference sequence). The CDR3 totals 16 residues. The CDR3 bases are TGTGCCACCAGCAGAGATTCCGGAGGGAGCACAGATACGCAGTATTTT. Its translation is CATSRDSGGSTDTQYF.

This clonotype occurred many times. This rearrangement joins TRBV7-8 to TRBJ1-4, with 11 bases matching TRBD1. J gave up 3 bases and V 0 bases, and 9 bases lay outside the gene matches. CDR1 is SGHVS, CDR2 FQNEAQ, per germline. There are 19 residues in the CDR3. For the CDR3, the DNA is TGTGCCAGCAGCTTAGCTAAAGGACAGGGGGCTTGGCCTAATGAAAAACTGTTTTTT. It specifies CASSLAKGQGAWPNEKLFF.

The CDR3 DNA is TGTGCCTGGAGTTATGGCAGCTCCTACGAGCAGTACTTC. Protein sequence: CAWSYGSSYEQYF. The V gene is TRBV30, the J gene TRBJ2-7; no firm D call. Germline V CDR1 and CDR2: GTSNPN, SVGIG (reference sequence). The V end lost 2 bases, the J end lost 0 bases, and 8 bases lay between the germline ends. This CDR3 has 13 amino acids.

At least ten counts were recorded for this clonotype. The chain is built from TRBV2 and TRBJ2-3, with 8 bases aligning to TRBD2. The V gene's germline CDR1 is SNHLY and CDR2 FYNNEI. The CDR3 length is 18 residues. V dropped 0 bases and J dropped 2; count of bases not matched to a gene: 10. This chain's CDR3 is CASSEALVGGVNTDTQYF. The CDR3 coding sequence is TGTGCCAGCAGTGAAGCGCTGGTCGGGGGGGTGAACACAGATACGCAGTATTTT.

On this clonotype: With a much larger clone just one base away, this may be a read error. The chain has TRBV28 and TRBJ2-3, with D perhaps matching TRBD1 or TRBD2 (5 bases each). V lost 7 bases to trimming and J lost 2 bases, with 13 bases between them. The CDR3 consists of 14 residues. Germline CDR1 reads MDHEN; CDR2 reads SYDVKM. The CDR3 sequence: CASTPGRNTDTQYF. CDR3 nucleotide sequence: TGTGCCAGCACCCCGGGGCGAAACACAGATACGCAGTATTTT.

This clonotype was detected ten times or more. V is TRBV7-2 and J is TRBJ2-7, with D hard to call. This CDR3 region has 15 residues. From germline, CDR1 is SGHTA and CDR2 FQGNSA. V shed 1 base and J shed 6 bases, with 16 bases lying between them. The CDR3 reads CASSLEGSAWVEQYF. DNA for the CDR3: TGTGCCAGCAGCTTAGAGGGCTCGGCCTGGGTCGAGCAGTACTTC.

The J gene is TRBJ1-2, the V gene TRBV3-1, with unresolved D. V was clipped by 5 bases and J by 4 bases, with 14 bases between them. Per the germline V gene, CDR1 is LGHDT and CDR2 is YNNKEL (reference sequence). This CDR3 comprises 14 residues. The DNA for the CDR3 is TGTGCCAGCAGCTCGCGTGCGGAGTTCTATGGCTACACCTTC. It translates to CASSSRAEFYGYTF.

Of note for this clonotype: This may come from a read error, since a much larger clone is one base off. CDR3: CAGSLDGQGDTEAFF. CDR3 in DNA: TGTGCCGGCAGCTTAGACGGGCAGGGAGACACTGAAGCTTTCTTT. V gene TRBV13 combines with J gene TRBJ1-1; tentatively, D is TRBD1 (5 bases). This CDR3 is built from 15 residues. CDR1 is PRHDT, CDR2 FYEKMQ, per germline (reference sequence).

J is TRBJ2-7 and V is TRBV7-6; D is ambiguous. V shed 5 bases and J shed 4 bases, with 12 bases lying between them. The CDR3 spans 13 residues. Germline V CDR1 and CDR2: SGHVS, FNYEAQ. CDR3 loop: CASSRKRLYEQYF. DNA of the CDR3: TGTGCCAGCAGCAGGAAGAGGTTGTACGAGCAGTACTTC.

This clonotype was counted a few times. Here the CDR3 DNA reads TGTGCCAGCAGTTTTTTTTTAGCCGGGCAGGGGGATTGGACAGATACGCAGTATTTT. Protein product: CASSFFLAGQGDWTDTQYF. V is TRBV12-3 or TRBV12-4 and J is TRBJ2-3; TRBD1 agrees at 7 bases. The V gene end was trimmed by 3 bases and the J gene end by 3 bases; junction bases not matched to a gene: 18. The CDR3 length is 19 residues.

This clonotype occurred a few times. This sequence joins TRBV18 and TRBJ2-1; D remains ambiguous. Germline values: CDR1 KGHSH, CDR2 LQKENI. Deletions cut 1 base from V and 9 bases from J, with 13 bases between. The CDR3 covers 14 residues. In DNA, the CDR3 is TGTGCCAGCTCACCACTTCCCCTGGACGGTGAGCAGTTCTTC. As protein: CASSPLPLDGEQFF.

This sequence joins TRBV27 and TRBJ2-7; D ambiguous. The CDR3 spans 15 residues. Per the germline V gene, CDR1 is MNHEY and CDR2 is SMNVEV (reference sequence). Trimming shortened V by 0 bases and J by 3 bases, and 12 bases separated the two germline ends. As DNA, the CDR3 is TGTGCCAGCAGTTTATCCGGCCCATCCGGCTACGAGCAGTACTTC. Residues: CASSLSGPSGYEQYF.

This clonotype has a count of ten or more. The chain combines TRBV6-5 with TRBJ1-5, with a possible D match to TRBD1 (6 bases). V gave up 6 bases and J gave up 4 bases, with 13 bases separating them. This CDR3 has 14 amino acids. The germline V gene has CDR1 MNHEY and CDR2 SVGAGI. The CDR3: CASSSDSENQPQHF. CDR3 coding DNA: TGTGCCAGCAGCTCGGACAGCGAAAATCAGCCCCAGCATTTT.

This clonotype was counted between two and nine times. The germline gene is not matched at one end of the junction; a read error may be the cause. The CDR3 protein is CARSPSRGNTIYF. The DNA of the CDR3 is TGCGCCCGCAGCCCCTCCCGCGGAAACACCATATATTTT. The chain has TRBV4-3 and TRBJ1-3; no clear D. This CDR3 is 13 amino acids long. CDR1 LGHNA and CDR2 YSLEER come from the germline V gene.

This clonotype was counted at least ten times. The rearrangement links TRBV6-5 to TRBJ1-1; D uncertain. The germline gives CDR1 MNHEY, CDR2 SVGAGI. CDR3 length: 14 amino acids. Trimming left V 0 bases short and J 7 bases short, with 12 bases between. As DNA, the CDR3 is TGTGCCAGCAGTTACTCACCCGACGGCTTTGAAGCTTTCTTT. It codes for CASSYSPDGFEAFF.

This clonotype has at least ten counts. The chain is built from TRBV1 and TRBJ2-1; the table's D call, TRBD2, has no DNA check behind it. TRBV1 is flagged as a pseudogene. CDR3 length: 11 amino acids. The CDR3 coding sequence is TGCACCAGCAGCCAAGGGCCCAGGCAGTTCTTC. It yields the protein CTSSQGPRQFF.

This clonotype was counted at least ten times. The V call is TRBV29-1, the J call TRBJ2-1, with D perhaps matching TRBD1 or TRBD2 (5 bases each). Trimming pared 6 bases from V and 0 bases from J, leaving 15 bases between. The germline V gene has CDR1 SQVTM and CDR2 ANQGSEA. This CDR3 is 15 amino acids long. This CDR3 is CSVTGTESSYNEQFF. DNA for the CDR3: TGCAGCGTGACCGGGACGGAGAGCTCCTACAATGAGCAGTTCTTC.

The chain has TRBV6-6 and TRBJ2-1; D call uncertain. There are 13 residues in the CDR3. V gave up 2 bases and J gave up 5 bases, with 7 bases separating them. The germline V gene encodes CDR1 MNHNY and CDR2 SVGAGI (reference sequence). CDR3 DNA: TGTGCCAGCAGTTACACCTACAACAATGAGCAGTTCTTC. This codes for CASSYTYNNEQFF.

This clonotype was detected only a few times. The rearrangement joins TRBV10-3 to TRBJ1-3, with 7 bases matching TRBD1. Looked up from germline, CDR1 is ENHRY and CDR2 is SYGVKD. Trimming removed 11 bases from V and 0 bases from J; junction bases left unmatched: 13. This CDR3 is 16 amino acids long. The CDR3 sequence is CAARDSYQDSGNTIYF. The CDR3 DNA reads TGTGCCGCCCGGGACAGCTACCAAGACTCTGGAAACACCATATATTTT.